The T cell receptor beta chain described here comes from a study of blood T cell repertoires in COVID-19. Study context: In each case, the material was cDNA or gDNA derived from T cells, B-cell-depleted T cells, or PBMCs.

The authors' processing: For nucleated cells, counts were estimated from reference gene primer amplification. Generated by immunoSEQ multiplex PCR, the TCRdb table keeps only in-frame clones and is missing some. The V and J calls and clone size are taken from that table; D and trimming were inferred from the DNA. The repertoire holds 200,000 to 250,000 clones, with roughly 79% as singletons. This clone showed up just a few times. CDR3 length: 14 residues. Germline loops: CDR1 ENHRY, CDR2 SYGVKD. Trimming pared 6 bases from V and 0 bases from J, leaving 8 bases between. Sequencing input: peripheral blood. This TCR was recovered from a woman at least 80 years old with acute or convalescent COVID-19. V is TRBV10-3 and J is TRBJ1-4; D gene uncertain. This CDR3 is CAISRDPTNEKLFF. DNA for the CDR3: TGTGCCATCAGCCGGGATCCAACTAATGAAAAACTGTTTTTT.